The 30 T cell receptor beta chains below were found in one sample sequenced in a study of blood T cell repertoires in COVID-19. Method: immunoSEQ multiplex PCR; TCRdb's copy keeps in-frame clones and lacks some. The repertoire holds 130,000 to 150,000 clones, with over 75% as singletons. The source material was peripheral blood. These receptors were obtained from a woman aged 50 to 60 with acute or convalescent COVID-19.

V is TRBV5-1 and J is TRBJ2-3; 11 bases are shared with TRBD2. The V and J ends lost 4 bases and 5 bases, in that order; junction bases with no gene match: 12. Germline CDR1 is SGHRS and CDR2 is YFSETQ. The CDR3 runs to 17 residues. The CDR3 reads CASSHRLAGHRGDTQYF. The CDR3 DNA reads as TGCGCCAGCAGCCACCGACTAGCGGGACATCGGGGAGATACGCAGTATTTT.

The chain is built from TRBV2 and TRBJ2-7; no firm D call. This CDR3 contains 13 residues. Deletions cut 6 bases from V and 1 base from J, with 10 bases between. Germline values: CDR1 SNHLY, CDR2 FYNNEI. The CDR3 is CASRARGSYEQYF. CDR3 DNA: TGTGCCAGCAGGGCCCGCGGATCCTACGAGCAGTACTTC.

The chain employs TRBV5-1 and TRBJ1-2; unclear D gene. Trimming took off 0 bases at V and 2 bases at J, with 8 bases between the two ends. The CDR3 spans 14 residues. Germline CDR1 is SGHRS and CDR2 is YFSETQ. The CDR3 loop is CASSLVAGNYGYTF. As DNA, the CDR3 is TGCGCCAGCAGCTTGGTGGCAGGAAACTATGGCTACACCTTC. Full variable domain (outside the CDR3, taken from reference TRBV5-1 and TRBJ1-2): KAGVTQTPRYLIKTRGQQVTLSCSPISGHRSVSWYQQTPGQGLQFLFEYFSETQRNKGNFPGRFSGRQFSNSRSEMNVSTLELGDSALYLCASSLVAGNYGYTFGSGTRLTVV.

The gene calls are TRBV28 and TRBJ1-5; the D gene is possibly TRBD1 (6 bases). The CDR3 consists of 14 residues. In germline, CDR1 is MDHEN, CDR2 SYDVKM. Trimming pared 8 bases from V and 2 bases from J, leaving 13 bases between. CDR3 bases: TGTGCCAGCCTTACAGGGCAGGGCAATCAGCCCCAGCATTTT. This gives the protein CASLTGQGNQPQHF.

The CDR3 DNA is TGTGCAAGTCGCTTAGCGAGGACAGGGGCTAATGAAAAACTGTTTTTT. Translating gives CASRLARTGANEKLFF. V and J are TRBV12-2 and TRBJ1-4; TRBD1, the table's D call, was not compared with the DNA. TRBV12-2 is a documented pseudogene. The CDR3 contains 16 residues.

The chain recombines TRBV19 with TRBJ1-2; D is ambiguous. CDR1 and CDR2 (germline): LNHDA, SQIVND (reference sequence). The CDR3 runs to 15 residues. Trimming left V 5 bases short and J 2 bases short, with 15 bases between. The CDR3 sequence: CASSPLLSSNYGYTF. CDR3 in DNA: TGTGCCAGTAGTCCTCTTCTTAGTTCCAACTATGGCTACACCTTC. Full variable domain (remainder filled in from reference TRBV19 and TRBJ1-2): DGGITQSPKYLFRKEGQNVTLSCEQNLNHDAMYWYRQDPGQGLRLIYYSQIVNDFQKGDIAEGYSVSREKKESFPLTVTSAQKNPTAFYLCASSPLLSSNYGYTFGSGTRLTVV.

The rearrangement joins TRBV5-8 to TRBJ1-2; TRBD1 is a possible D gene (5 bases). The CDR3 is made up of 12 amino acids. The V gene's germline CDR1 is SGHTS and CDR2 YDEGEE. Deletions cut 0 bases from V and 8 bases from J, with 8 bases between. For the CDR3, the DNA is TGTGCCAGCAGCTTGGGCCAGGGAGGCTACACCTTC. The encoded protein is CASSLGQGGYTF.

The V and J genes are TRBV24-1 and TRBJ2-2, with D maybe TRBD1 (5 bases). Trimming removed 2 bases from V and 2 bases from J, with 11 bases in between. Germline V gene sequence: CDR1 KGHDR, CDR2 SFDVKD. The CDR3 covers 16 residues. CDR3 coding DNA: TGTGCCACCAGTGATTACCGGCAGGGAAACACCGGGGAGCTGTTTTTT. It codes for CATSDYRQGNTGELFF.

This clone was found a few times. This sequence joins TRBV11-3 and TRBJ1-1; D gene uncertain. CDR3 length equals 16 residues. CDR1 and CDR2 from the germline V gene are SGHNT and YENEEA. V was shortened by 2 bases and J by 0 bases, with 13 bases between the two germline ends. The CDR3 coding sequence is TGTGCCAGCAGCTTAAGGGCGGCGGGCATGAACACTGAAGCTTTCTTT. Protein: CASSLRAAGMNTEAFF. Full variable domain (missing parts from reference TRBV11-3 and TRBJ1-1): EAGVVQSPRYKIIEKKQPVAFWCNPISGHNTLYWYLQNLGQGPELLIRYENEEAVDDSQLPKDRFSAERLKGVDSTLKIQPAELGDSAVYLCASSLRAAGMNTEAFFGQGTRLTVV.

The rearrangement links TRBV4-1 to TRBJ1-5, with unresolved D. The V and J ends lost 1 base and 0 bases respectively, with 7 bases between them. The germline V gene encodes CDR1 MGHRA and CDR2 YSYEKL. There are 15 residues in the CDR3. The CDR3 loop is CASSQVLSSNQPQHF. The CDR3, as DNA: TGCGCCAGCAGCCAAGTTTTATCTAGCAATCAGCCCCAGCATTTT.

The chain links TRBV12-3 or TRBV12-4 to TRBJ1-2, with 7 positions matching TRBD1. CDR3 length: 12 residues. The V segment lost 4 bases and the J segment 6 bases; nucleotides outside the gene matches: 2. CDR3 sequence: CASSSGTDGYTF. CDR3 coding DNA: TGTGCCAGCAGTTCAGGGACAGATGGCTACACCTTC.

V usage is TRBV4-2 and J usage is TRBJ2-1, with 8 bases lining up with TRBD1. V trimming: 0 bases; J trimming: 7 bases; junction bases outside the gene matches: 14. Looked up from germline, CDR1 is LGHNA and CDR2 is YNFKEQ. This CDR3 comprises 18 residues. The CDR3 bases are TGTGCCAGCAGCCAAGATTGGGGTTCCGGGACAGGAAAAAATGAGCAGTTCTTC. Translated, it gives CASSQDWGSGTGKNEQFF.

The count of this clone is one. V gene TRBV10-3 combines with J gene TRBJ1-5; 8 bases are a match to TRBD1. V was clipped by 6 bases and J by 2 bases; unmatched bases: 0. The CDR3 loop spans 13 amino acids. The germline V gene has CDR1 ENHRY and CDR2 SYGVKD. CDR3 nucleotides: TGTGCCATCAGGGGACAGGGCAATCAGCCCCAGCATTTT. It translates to CAIRGQGNQPQHF.

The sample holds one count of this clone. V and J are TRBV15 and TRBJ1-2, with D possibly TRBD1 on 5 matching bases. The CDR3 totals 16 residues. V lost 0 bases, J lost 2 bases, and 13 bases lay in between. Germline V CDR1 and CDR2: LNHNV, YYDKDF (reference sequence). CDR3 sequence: CATSRDMGPANYGYTF. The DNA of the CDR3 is TGTGCCACCAGCAGAGATATGGGGCCCGCCAACTATGGCTACACCTTC.

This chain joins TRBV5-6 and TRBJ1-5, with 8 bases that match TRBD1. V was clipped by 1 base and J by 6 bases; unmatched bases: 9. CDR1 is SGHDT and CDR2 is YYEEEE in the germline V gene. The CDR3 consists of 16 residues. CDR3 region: CASSLNAGGNIQPQHF. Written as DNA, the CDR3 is TGTGCCAGCAGCTTGAACGCAGGGGGCAACATTCAGCCCCAGCATTTT.

CDR3 loop: CASTPGYNEQFF. DNA for the CDR3: TGTGCCAGCACACCCGGCTACAATGAGCAGTTCTTC. The chain has TRBV6-5 and TRBJ2-1, with no clear D. The CDR3 contains 12 residues. V was clipped by 7 bases and J by 3 bases, with 7 bases between them. Per germline, CDR1 MNHEY and CDR2 SVGAGI.

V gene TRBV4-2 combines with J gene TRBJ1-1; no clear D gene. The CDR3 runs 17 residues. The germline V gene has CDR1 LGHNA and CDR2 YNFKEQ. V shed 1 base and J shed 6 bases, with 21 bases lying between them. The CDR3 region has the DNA TGTGCCAGCAGCCAAGTACGGGCGGGAGGTGGTGTATCTGAAGCTTTCTTT. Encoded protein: CASSQVRAGGGVSEAFF.

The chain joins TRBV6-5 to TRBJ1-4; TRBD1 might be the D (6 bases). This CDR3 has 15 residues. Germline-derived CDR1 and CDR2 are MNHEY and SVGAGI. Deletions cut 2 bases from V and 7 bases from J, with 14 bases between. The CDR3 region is CASSYRQAAGEKLFF. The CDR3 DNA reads TGTGCCAGCAGTTACAGACAGGCCGCGGGTGAAAAACTGTTTTTT.

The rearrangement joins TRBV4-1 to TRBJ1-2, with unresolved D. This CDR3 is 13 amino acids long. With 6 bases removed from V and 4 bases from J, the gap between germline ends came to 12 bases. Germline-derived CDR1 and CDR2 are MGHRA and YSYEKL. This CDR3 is CASRTDMSYGYTF. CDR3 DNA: TGCGCCAGCAGAACCGACATGTCCTATGGCTACACCTTC.

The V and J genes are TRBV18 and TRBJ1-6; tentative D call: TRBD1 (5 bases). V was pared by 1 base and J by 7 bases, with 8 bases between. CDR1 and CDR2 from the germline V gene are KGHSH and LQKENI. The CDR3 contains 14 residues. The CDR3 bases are TGTGCCAGCTCACCACAGGGGCCAAATTCACCCCTCCACTTT. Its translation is CASSPQGPNSPLHF.

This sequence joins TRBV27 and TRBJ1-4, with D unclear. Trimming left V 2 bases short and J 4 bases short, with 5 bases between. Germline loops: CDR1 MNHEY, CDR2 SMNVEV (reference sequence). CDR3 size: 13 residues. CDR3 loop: CASSLVDNEKLFF. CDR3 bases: TGTGCCAGCAGTTTAGTAGATAATGAAAAACTGTTTTTT.

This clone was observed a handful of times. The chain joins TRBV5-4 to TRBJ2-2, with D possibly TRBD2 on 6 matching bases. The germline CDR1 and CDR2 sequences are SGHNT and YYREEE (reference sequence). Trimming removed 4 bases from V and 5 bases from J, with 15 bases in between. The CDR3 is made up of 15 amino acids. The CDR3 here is CASSPGEALTGELFF. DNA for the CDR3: TGTGCCAGCAGCCCCGGGGAGGCCTTGACCGGGGAGCTGTTTTTT.

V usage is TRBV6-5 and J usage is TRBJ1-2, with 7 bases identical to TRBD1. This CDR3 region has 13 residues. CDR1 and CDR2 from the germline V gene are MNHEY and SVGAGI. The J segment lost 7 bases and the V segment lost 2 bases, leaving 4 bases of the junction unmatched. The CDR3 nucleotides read TGTGCCAGCAGTTACGGCAGGGGGGCTGGCTACACCTTC. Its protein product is CASSYGRGAGYTF.

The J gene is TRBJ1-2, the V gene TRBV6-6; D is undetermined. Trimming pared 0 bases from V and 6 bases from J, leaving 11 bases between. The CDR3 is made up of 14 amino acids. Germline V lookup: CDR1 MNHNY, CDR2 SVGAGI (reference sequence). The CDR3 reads CASSYSEYPDGYTF. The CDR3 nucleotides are TGTGCCAGCAGTTACTCTGAATACCCAGATGGCTACACCTTC.

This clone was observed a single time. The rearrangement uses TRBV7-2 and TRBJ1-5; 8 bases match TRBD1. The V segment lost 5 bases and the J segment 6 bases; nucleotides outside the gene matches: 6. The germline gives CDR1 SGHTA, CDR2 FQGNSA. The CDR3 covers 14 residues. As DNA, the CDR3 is TGTGCCAGCAGCGAACAGGGGGAGGGTCAGCCCCAGCATTTT. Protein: CASSEQGEGQPQHF.

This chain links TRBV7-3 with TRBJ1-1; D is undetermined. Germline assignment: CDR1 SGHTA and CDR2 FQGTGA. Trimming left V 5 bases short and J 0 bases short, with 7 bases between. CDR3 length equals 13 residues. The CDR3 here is CASSPQMNTEAFF. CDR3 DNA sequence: TGTGCCAGCAGCCCTCAGATGAACACTGAAGCTTTCTTT.

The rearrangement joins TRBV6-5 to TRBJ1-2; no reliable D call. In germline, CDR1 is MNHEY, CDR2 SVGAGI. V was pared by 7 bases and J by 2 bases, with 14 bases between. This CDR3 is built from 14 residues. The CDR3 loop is CASTSTPGNYGYTF. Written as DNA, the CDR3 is TGTGCCAGCACCTCTACCCCGGGAAACTATGGCTACACCTTC.

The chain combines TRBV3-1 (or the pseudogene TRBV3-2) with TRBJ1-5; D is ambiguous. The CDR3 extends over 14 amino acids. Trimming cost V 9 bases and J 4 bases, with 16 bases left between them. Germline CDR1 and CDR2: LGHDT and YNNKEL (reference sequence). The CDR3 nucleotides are TGTGCCAGTGGAAGGCGGAGTGCGAATCAGCCCCAGCATTTT. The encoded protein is CASGRRSANQPQHF.

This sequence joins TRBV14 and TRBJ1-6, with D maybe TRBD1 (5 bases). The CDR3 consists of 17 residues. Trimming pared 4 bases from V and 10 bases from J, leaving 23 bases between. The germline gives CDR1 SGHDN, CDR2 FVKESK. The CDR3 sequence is CASSPQQGGRRASPLHF. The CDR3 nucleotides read TGTGCCAGCAGCCCCCAGCAGGGAGGAAGAAGGGCGTCACCCCTCCACTTT.

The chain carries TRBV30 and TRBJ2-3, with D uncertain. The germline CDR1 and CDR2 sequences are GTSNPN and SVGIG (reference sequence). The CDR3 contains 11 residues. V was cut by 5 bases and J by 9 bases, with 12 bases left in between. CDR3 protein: CAWGQTTTQYF. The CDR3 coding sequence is TGTGCCTGGGGTCAGACAACCACGCAGTATTTT.